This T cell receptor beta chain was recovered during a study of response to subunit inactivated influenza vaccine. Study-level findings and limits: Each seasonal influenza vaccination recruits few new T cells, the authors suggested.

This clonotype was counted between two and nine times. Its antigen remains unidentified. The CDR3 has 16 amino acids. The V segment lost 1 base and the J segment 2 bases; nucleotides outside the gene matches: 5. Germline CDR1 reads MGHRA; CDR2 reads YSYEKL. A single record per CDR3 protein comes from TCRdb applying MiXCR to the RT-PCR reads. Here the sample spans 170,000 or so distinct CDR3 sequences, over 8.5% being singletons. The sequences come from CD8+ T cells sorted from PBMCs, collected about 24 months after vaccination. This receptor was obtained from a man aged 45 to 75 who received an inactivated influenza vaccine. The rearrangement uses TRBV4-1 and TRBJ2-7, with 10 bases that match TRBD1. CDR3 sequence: CASSQGGTGATYEQYF. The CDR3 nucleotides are TGCGCCAGCAGCCAAGGAGGGACAGGGGCCACCTACGAGCAGTACTTC.